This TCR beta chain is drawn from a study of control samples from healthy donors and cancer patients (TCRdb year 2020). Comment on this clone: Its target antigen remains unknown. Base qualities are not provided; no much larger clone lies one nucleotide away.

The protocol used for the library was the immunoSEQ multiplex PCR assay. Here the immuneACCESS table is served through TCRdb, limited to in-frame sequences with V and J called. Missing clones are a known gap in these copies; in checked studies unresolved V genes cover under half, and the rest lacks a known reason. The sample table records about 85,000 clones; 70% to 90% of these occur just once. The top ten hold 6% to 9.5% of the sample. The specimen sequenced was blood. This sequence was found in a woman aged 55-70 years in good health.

The DNA is as follows: TGTGCCAGCAGCTTGGGGGGTGGGGAAAAACTGTTTTTT. The encoded protein is CASSLGGGEKLFF. The rearrangement combines TRBV5-4 with TRBJ1-4, with the D gene uncertain. CDR1 and CDR2 were assigned from the germline V gene (reference sequence) as SGHNT and YYREEE. V lost 0 bases and J lost 8 bases; the stretch between them is 8 bases long. Including the terminal cysteine and phenylalanine, the CDR3 comprises 13 residues. The kept DNA is CDR3 alone, 39 bases in frame from the first base.